This T cell receptor (beta chain) was retrieved from a study of control samples from healthy donors and cancer patients. The protocol was immunoSEQ multiplex PCR, while the TCRdb copy is restricted to in-frame clones and leaves out a portion. Of more than 95,000 clones in the sample, more than 75% are singletons; the top ten hold around 1.8%. Germline V lookup: CDR1 MRHNA, CDR2 SNTAGT. V trimming: 6 bases; J trimming: 0 bases; junction bases outside the gene matches: 10. This CDR3 comprises 17 residues. The chain is built from TRBV6-4 and TRBJ2-1; 8 nucleotides line up with TRBD2. Sequenced material: blood. The sequence derives from a man aged 18-30 years in good health. The CDR3 nucleotides read TGTGCCAGCAGCCGGACGAGCGGGGGAAGCTCCTACAATGAGCAGTTCTTC. This gives the protein CASSRTSGGSSYNEQFF.